This T cell receptor beta chain was sequenced during a study of cytomegalovirus exposure and HLA in healthy donors. Looking at the study overall: The roughly 120 validation repertoires matched the roughly 700 first-cohort repertoires in platform, a later analysis reported.

About this clone itself: Antigen unknown.

Measured with immunoSEQ multiplex PCR; TCRdb has only the in-frame clones, and not every one. The profile shows fewer than 250,000 clones, 85% to 90% of them singletons. Donors came from a validation cohort of fewer than 150 subjects, distinct from the first 666-subject cohort. V shed 4 bases and J 0 bases; nucleotides not matched to a gene: 7. Germline V gene sequence: CDR1 SEHNR, CDR2 FQNEAQ (reference sequence). The CDR3 runs to 17 residues. The study, taken as a whole, reports: A subsequent analysis found that TCR clusters from the first cohort also tended to co-occur in the approximately 130 validation repertoires, with 94% of cluster scores above 0.

The chain has TRBV7-9 and TRBJ2-7; 12 nucleotides line up with TRBD2. This receptor was taken from a man between 18 and 29 years old in good health and CMV-seronegative. The specimen was PBMCs. Here the CDR3 DNA reads TGTGCCAGCAGCTCCCGGACTAGCGGGAAGAGCTCCTACGAGCAGTACTTC. It yields the protein CASSSRTSGKSSYEQYF.